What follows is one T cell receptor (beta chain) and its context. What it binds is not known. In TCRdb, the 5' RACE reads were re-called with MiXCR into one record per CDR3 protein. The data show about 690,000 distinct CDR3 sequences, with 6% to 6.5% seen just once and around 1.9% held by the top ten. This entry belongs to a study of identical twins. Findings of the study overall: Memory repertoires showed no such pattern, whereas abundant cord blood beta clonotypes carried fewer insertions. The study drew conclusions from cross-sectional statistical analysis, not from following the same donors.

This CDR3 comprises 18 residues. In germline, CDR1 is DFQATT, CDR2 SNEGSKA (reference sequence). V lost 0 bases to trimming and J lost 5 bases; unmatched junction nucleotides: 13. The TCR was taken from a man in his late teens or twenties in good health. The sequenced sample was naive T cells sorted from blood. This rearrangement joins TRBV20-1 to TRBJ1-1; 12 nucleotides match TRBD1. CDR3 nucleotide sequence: TGCAGTGCTAGAGATGTTGGGACAGGGGGCCGAGTAGGAACTGAAGCTTTCTTT. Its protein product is CSARDVGTGGRVGTEAFF.